The 8 T cell receptor beta chains listed next were all sequenced from one sample in a study of early stage breast cancer tumors. Profiling relied on immunoSEQ multiplex PCR, and the TCRdb table lists in-frame clones only, not all of them. Of some 70,000 clones listed, more than 65% are singletons. Sample: blood. These TCRs come from a person aged 55-75 years with breast cancer.

V is TRBV2 and J is TRBJ2-3; TRBD2 might be the D (6 bases). The germline CDR1 and CDR2 sequences are SNHLY and FYNNEI. The CDR3 is 12 residues long. CDR3 residues: CAGGSDTDTQYF. The CDR3 DNA is TGTGCTGGGGGGAGTGACACAGATACGCAGTATTTT.

In DNA, the CDR3 is TGTGCCAGCTCCCTCGGGGGGGCCCAGCATTTT. Its protein product is CASSLGGAQHF. The V call is TRBV18, the J call TRBJ1-5; TRBD1 might be the D (5 bases). The germline V and J ends were trimmed by 6 bases and 11 bases, with 11 bases remaining between them. The CDR3 has 11 residues. Germline assignment: CDR1 KGHSH and CDR2 LQKENI.

V gene TRBV6-1 combines with J gene TRBJ1-6, with D perhaps matching TRBD1 (5 bases). V was clipped by 1 base and J by 6 bases, with 16 bases between them. The germline gives CDR1 MNHNS, CDR2 SASEGT. The CDR3 runs 17 residues. The CDR3 protein is CASSEEGGEEGNSPLHF. CDR3 sequence (DNA): TGTGCCAGCAGTGAAGAGGGAGGGGAAGAGGGTAATTCACCCCTCCACTTT.

This clone came up a few times. This chain links TRBV29-1 with TRBJ2-7; tentatively, D is TRBD1 (6 bases). There are 13 residues in the CDR3. Germline CDR1 SQVTM, CDR2 ANQGSEA. V lost 4 bases and J 5 bases, leaving 15 bases between the germline ends. The CDR3 protein is CSVAGRGYDEQYF. CDR3 nucleotides: TGCAGCGTTGCGGGCAGGGGCTACGACGAGCAGTACTTC.

The rearrangement links TRBV11-1 to TRBJ2-3; D perhaps matches TRBD2 (5 bases). This CDR3 contains 14 residues. V was pared by 1 base and J by 2 bases, with 7 bases between. Germline V gene sequence: CDR1 SGHAT, CDR2 FQDESV (reference sequence). CDR3 sequence reads: CASSLVGNTDTQYF. Written as DNA, the CDR3 is TGTGCCAGCAGCTTAGTCGGGAACACAGATACGCAGTATTTT. The full variable domain, rest sourced from reference TRBV11-1 and TRBJ2-3, is EAEVAQSPRYKITEKSQAVAFWCDPISGHATLYWYRQILGQGPELLVQFQDESVVDDSQLPKDRFSAERLKGVDSTLKIQPAELGDSAMYLCASSLVGNTDTQYFGPGTRLTVL.

The J gene is TRBJ2-2, the V gene TRBV29-1; TRBD1 matches at 9 bases. V lost 4 bases and J lost 5; bases outside the gene matches: 8. Germline lookup yields CDR1 SQVTM and CDR2 ANQGSEA. CDR3 size: 15 residues. CDR3 in amino acids: CSVGVGTGRTGELFF. The CDR3 region has the DNA TGCAGCGTTGGAGTCGGGACAGGGCGGACCGGGGAGCTGTTTTTT.

This clone has only a few counts. The rearrangement joins TRBV28 to TRBJ2-5; TRBD1 matches 9 bases. The length of the CDR3 is 13 residues. V dropped 5 bases and J dropped 6; count of bases not matched to a gene: 4. Germline-derived CDR1 and CDR2 are MDHEN and SYDVKM. CDR3 amino acids: CASSPDRGKTQYF. The CDR3 nucleotides read TGTGCCAGCAGTCCGGACAGGGGTAAGACCCAGTACTTC. Complete variable domain (other parts from reference TRBV28 and TRBJ2-5): DVKVTQSSRYLVKRTGEKVFLECVQDMDHENMFWYRQDPGLGLRLIYFSYDVKMKEKGDIPEGYSVSREKKERFSLILESASTNQTSMYLCASSPDRGKTQYFGPGTRLLVL.

This sequence joins TRBV11-3 and TRBJ2-2; 9 bases are a match to TRBD2. There are 16 residues in the CDR3. Germline V gene lookup returns CDR1 SGHNT and CDR2 YENEEA. J was trimmed by 3 bases and V by 1 base; bases with no gene match: 3. CDR3 nucleotides: TGTGCCAGCAGCTTAGGCGGGAGGGCGGACACCGGGGAGCTGTTTTTT. It translates to CASSLGGRADTGELFF.